These 20 T cell receptor beta chains originate from one sample sequenced in a study of T cells in tuberculosis. Time point noted: new active TB diagnosis, blood taken before or within 7 days of starting treatment. The method was immunoSEQ multiplex PCR; TCRdb's version includes in-frame clones alone and lacks a portion of them. Among about 22,000 clones, about 85% were seen once, and the ten largest hold about 16%. Here the sequenced sample was PBMCs, taken at tuberculosis diagnosis. The receptors were sampled from an adult with tuberculosis.

This chain uses TRBV4-1 with TRBJ2-7; 7 positions agree with TRBD1. J lost 2 bases, V lost 0 bases, and 4 bases had no gene match. CDR1 MGHRA and CDR2 YSYEKL come from the germline V gene. CDR3 size: 15 residues. CDR3 residues: CASSQEPTGTYEQYF. DNA of the CDR3: TGCGCCAGCAGCCAAGAGCCGACAGGGACCTACGAGCAGTACTTC.

The V gene is TRBV29-1, the J gene TRBJ1-1, with 7 positions matching TRBD1. Trimming took 0 bases from V and 9 from J; bases not matched to a gene: 7. Germline V lookup: CDR1 SQVTM, CDR2 ANQGSEA. This CDR3 is built from 13 residues. The CDR3 is CSVEEIQGRKAFF. The CDR3 nucleotides read TGCAGCGTTGAAGAGATACAGGGGCGCAAAGCTTTCTTT. The full variable domain, completed using reference TRBV29-1 and TRBJ1-1, is SAVISQKPSRDICQRGTSLTIQCQVDSQVTMMFWYRQQPGQSLTLIATANQGSEATYESGFVIDKFPISRPNLTFSTLTVSNMSPEDSSIYLCSVEEIQGRKAFFGQGTRLTVV.

The chain recombines TRBV9 with TRBJ2-3, with TRBD2 identical over 9 bases. V lost 3 bases, J lost 3 bases, and 8 bases stayed unmatched. Germline CDR1 and CDR2: SGDLS and YYNGEE. The CDR3 has 16 residues. The DNA of the CDR3 is TGTGCCAGCAGCGGGAGTAGCGGGAGTGTTACAGATACGCAGTATTTT. Translated: CASSGSSGSVTDTQYF.

The chain links TRBV19 to TRBJ1-4; perhaps TRBD1 as D (5 bases). The V gene lost 6 bases and the J gene lost 4 bases, with 30 bases spanning the gap. CDR1 is LNHDA, CDR2 SQIVND, per germline (reference sequence). The CDR3 extends over 20 amino acids. The CDR3 DNA follows: TGTGCCAGTAGACCCGGTATCTTAGGGGCAGAGACAGCTCATAATGAAAAACTGTTTTTT. As protein: CASRPGILGAETAHNEKLFF.

This clone appeared once. The chain employs TRBV5-4 and TRBJ2-1; no clear D gene. From germline, CDR1 is SGHNT and CDR2 YYREEE (reference sequence). The CDR3 contains 13 residues. V gave up 7 bases and J gave up 7 bases, with 15 bases separating them. This chain's CDR3 is CASALSPFNEQFF. As DNA, the CDR3 is TGTGCCAGCGCCCTATCGCCCTTTAATGAGCAGTTCTTC. The full variable domain, with the rest looked up from reference TRBV5-4 and TRBJ2-1, is ETGVTQSPTHLIKTRGQQVTLRCSSQSGHNTVSWYQQALGQGPQFIFQYYREEENGRGNFPPRFSGLQFPNYSSELNVNALELDDSALYLCASALSPFNEQFFGPGTRLTVL.

This sequence joins TRBV4-1 and TRBJ2-1; TRBD1 matches at 8 bases. Germline V gives CDR1 MGHRA, CDR2 YSYEKL. Trimming took 1 base from V and 5 from J; bases not matched to a gene: 4. The CDR3 is 15 amino acids. CDR3 in amino acids: CASSQGWTGNNEQFF. CDR3 nucleotide sequence: TGCGCCAGCAGCCAAGGATGGACAGGGAACAATGAGCAGTTCTTC.

The chain combines TRBV28 with TRBJ2-1; unclear D gene. The germline V gene has CDR1 MDHEN and CDR2 SYDVKM. This CDR3 spans 13 amino acids. Deletions cut 2 bases from V and 5 bases from J, with 7 bases between. CDR3 protein: CASSLNQNNEQFF. The CDR3, as DNA: TGTGCCAGCAGTTTAAACCAGAACAATGAGCAGTTCTTC.

The chain employs TRBV2 and TRBJ1-1; the D gene is possibly TRBD1 (5 bases). Germline V gene sequence: CDR1 SNHLY, CDR2 FYNNEI. Trimming shortened V by 3 bases and J by 3 bases, and 11 bases separated the two germline ends. The CDR3 loop spans 14 amino acids. CDR3 coding DNA: TGTGCCAGCAGTGACCCAGGGCCCTACACTGAAGCTTTCTTT. It encodes CASSDPGPYTEAFF. Complete variable domain (other parts from reference TRBV2 and TRBJ1-1): EPEVTQTPSHQVTQMGQEVILRCVPISNHLYFYWYRQILGQKVEFLVSFYNNEISEKSEIFDDQFSVERPDGSNFTLKIRSTKLEDSAMYFCASSDPGPYTEAFFGQGTRLTVV.

V is TRBV10-3 and J is TRBJ2-1; TRBD2 matches at 10 bases. Trimming removed 3 bases from V and 0 bases from J; junction bases left unmatched: 8. CDR3 length: 18 residues. Germline lookup yields CDR1 ENHRY and CDR2 SYGVKD. The DNA for the CDR3 is TGTGCCATCAGTGACTTAGCGGGGGGCCATAGCTCCTACAATGAGCAGTTCTTC. This translates into CAISDLAGGHSSYNEQFF.

The V call is TRBV28, the J call TRBJ2-7, with TRBD1 as a possible D gene (6 bases). Germline V CDR1 and CDR2: MDHEN, SYDVKM. The CDR3 runs 15 residues. V was trimmed by 8 bases and J by 2 bases, leaving 19 bases between them. The CDR3 sequence: CASVGAAEAAYEQYF. The DNA of the CDR3 is TGTGCCAGCGTGGGGGCCGCGGAGGCGGCCTACGAGCAGTACTTC.

V gene TRBV25-1 combines with J gene TRBJ1-2; D may be TRBD1 (6 bases). The germline V gene has CDR1 MGHDK and CDR2 SYGVNS. V dropped 1 base and J dropped 9 bases, with 21 bases sitting between them. The length of the CDR3 is 16 residues. The CDR3 DNA sequence: TGTGCCAGCAGTGAATCCAAAGAGGGACACATAAGTAGCTACACCTTC. It yields the protein CASSESKEGHISSYTF.

The chain carries TRBV6-5 and TRBJ2-7; TRBD2 is a possible D gene (5 bases). CDR1 MNHEY and CDR2 SVGAGI come from the germline V gene. Trimming took 8 bases from V and 6 from J, leaving 14 bases between them. CDR3 length equals 12 residues. Here the CDR3 DNA reads TGTGCCAGCGAAACTAGACACGGCGAGCAGTACTTC. This translates into CASETRHGEQYF.

J is TRBJ2-7 and V is TRBV7-2; D might be TRBD2 (7 bases). The CDR3 totals 15 residues. Germline-derived CDR1 and CDR2 are SGHTA and FQGNSA. V lost 5 bases and J lost 3, with 17 bases in between. CDR3 residues: CASSQRGGFSYEQYF. The CDR3 nucleotides are TGTGCCAGCAGCCAAAGGGGGGGGTTTAGCTACGAGCAGTACTTC.

The chain joins TRBV5-4 to TRBJ2-3; D uncertain. The CDR3 is 17 residues long. From germline, CDR1 is SGHNT and CDR2 YYREEE (reference sequence). V was trimmed by 4 bases and J by 3 bases, leaving 21 bases between them. The CDR3 nucleotides read TGTGCCAGCAGCCTGGGTGCCGAGGTAGCTAGAACAGATACGCAGTATTTT. As protein: CASSLGAEVARTDTQYF.

V is TRBV28 and J is TRBJ1-5; a possible D gene is TRBD1 (5 bases). The CDR3 length is 12 residues. Germline-derived CDR1 and CDR2 are MDHEN and SYDVKM. Trimming stripped 8 bases from V and 5 bases from J, with 10 bases between. The DNA of the CDR3 is TGTGCCAGCTGGGGGGTGGATCAGCCCCAGCATTTT. Protein product: CASWGVDQPQHF.

The sample holds a few counts of this clone. The chain is built from TRBV6-5 and TRBJ2-1, with 7 positions matching TRBD1. The V gene's germline CDR1 is MNHEY and CDR2 SVGAGI. The CDR3 sequence is 14 residues long. The V gene end was trimmed by 6 bases and the J gene end by 4 bases; junction bases not matched to a gene: 6. The CDR3 sequence: CASRTGTDYNEQFF. For the CDR3, the DNA is TGTGCCAGCAGAACCGGGACAGATTACAATGAGCAGTTCTTC.

The chain is built from TRBV19 and TRBJ1-5; weak D call: TRBD1 (6 bases). Germline-derived CDR1 and CDR2 are LNHDA and SQIVND (reference sequence). This CDR3 is built from 11 residues. V was shortened by 9 bases and J by 6 bases, with 9 bases between the two germline ends. CDR3 nucleotides: TGTGCCAGCCGAGGGGGTCAGCCCCAGCATTTT. Amino acids: CASRGGQPQHF.

V gene TRBV5-1 combines with J gene TRBJ1-3; D gene uncertain. Trimming removed 4 bases at V and 3 bases at J, with 8 bases between. Germline V lookup: CDR1 SGHRS, CDR2 YFSETQ. This CDR3 region has 13 residues. The CDR3 DNA sequence: TGCGCCAGCAGCCGGGATGTTGGAAACACCATATATTTT. This sequence encodes CASSRDVGNTIYF.

The rearrangement uses TRBV25-1 and TRBJ1-1; the D gene is possibly TRBD1 (5 bases). CDR3 length: 13 amino acids. Germline loops: CDR1 MGHDK, CDR2 SYGVNS. V was trimmed by 2 bases and J by 5 bases, leaving 9 bases between them. The CDR3 reads CASSELGGTEAFF. Written as DNA, the CDR3 is TGTGCCAGCAGTGAACTGGGGGGAACTGAAGCTTTCTTT.

This sequence joins TRBV4-3 and TRBJ2-3, with D maybe TRBD2 (6 bases). The CDR3 is 16 residues long. CDR1 and CDR2 (germline): LGHNA, YSLEER. V was cut by 0 bases and J by 0 bases, with 10 bases left in between. CDR3 protein: CASSQDGGMSTDTQYF. The CDR3 coding sequence is TGCGCCAGCAGCCAAGATGGGGGGATGAGCACAGATACGCAGTATTTT.